This T cell receptor beta chain appears in the sequencing data of a study of PD-1 blockade in mismatch repair-deficient tumors. Overall study findings and caveats: Rapid post-treatment expansion, then contraction, generally preceding radiologic response, marked tumor-resident clones.

Three pembrolizumab responders had their TCRs sequenced. Deletions cut 3 bases from V and 13 bases from J, with 19 bases between. CDR1 and CDR2 (germline): SGDLS, YYNGEE. This CDR3 is 13 amino acids long. Generated by immunoSEQ multiplex PCR, the TCRdb table keeps only in-frame clones and is missing some. This table has about 100,000 clones, 82% appearing once. In regard to this clone: Its antigen is not known.

This receptor was identified in an adult with mismatch repair-deficient cancer. Sample: peripheral blood, taken roughly eight months after starting pembrolizumab. V and J are TRBV9 and TRBJ1-2, with a weak D call TRBD1 (6 bases). In DNA form, the CDR3 reads TGTGCCAGCAGCGGGGCCGGGACAACTAACTCCACCTTC. Translation: CASSGAGTTNSTF.